These T cell receptor beta chains were read from a single sample in a study of lymphopenia after photon versus proton radiotherapy. Produced via immunoSEQ multiplex PCR; TCRdb's table is partial and in-frame only. This table has 150,000 or so clones, about 88% appearing once. The sample was peripheral blood, taken from a patient treated with photon-based radiotherapy. Receptors originate from a man in his forties or fifties with gastric cancer. CDR3s include the opening cysteine and the closing phenylalanine or tryptophan. The D gene is left open where the match is weak. Clone size appears in some rows only: once, few, many, or a class for an expanded clone.

D gene: TRBD1; J gene: TRBJ2-7; V gene: TRBV5-1; clone size: .; CDR3 DNA: TGCGCCAGCAGCTTCGACAGGGGCTACGAGCAGTACTTC; CDR3 protein: CASSFDRGYEQYF
D gene: .; J gene: TRBJ1-4; V gene: TRBV7-8; clone size: once; CDR3 DNA: TGTGCCAGCAGCTTTCGGGACACGGGGGAAAAACTGTTTTTT; CDR3 protein: CASSFRDTGEKLFF
D gene: .; J gene: TRBJ1-2; V gene: TRBV5-6; clone size: .; CDR3 DNA: TGTGCCAGCAGCTTGACGGGCCCGATGGGCTACACCTTC; CDR3 protein: CASSLTGPMGYTF
D gene: TRBD2; J gene: TRBJ2-1; V gene: TRBV30; clone size: once; CDR3 DNA: TGTGCCTGGGGTAGCGGGAATCCCCCCTACAATGAGCAGTTCTTC; CDR3 protein: CAWGSGNPPYNEQFF
D gene: .; J gene: TRBJ1-1; V gene: TRBV5-1; clone size: once; CDR3 DNA: TGCGCCAGCAGCTTAACAGCAGCAATGAACACTGAAGCTTTCTTT; CDR3 protein: CASSLTAAMNTEAFF
D gene: TRBD2; J gene: TRBJ2-5; V gene: TRBV2; clone size: .; CDR3 DNA: TGTGCCAGCAGGGCGACTAGCGGGATCCTCCAGACCCAGTACTTC; CDR3 protein: CASRATSGILQTQYF
D gene: .; J gene: TRBJ2-5; V gene: TRBV4-2; clone size: few; CDR3 DNA: TGTGCCAGCAGCCAAGAGGATAGGGGGCAAGAGACCCAGTACTTC; CDR3 protein: CASSQEDRGQETQYF
D gene: TRBD2; J gene: TRBJ2-5; V gene: TRBV6-1; clone size: .; CDR3 DNA: TGTGCCAGCAGTGGATCACTAGCGGGAGAAGAGACCCAGTACTTC; CDR3 protein: CASSGSLAGEETQYF
D gene: TRBD2; J gene: TRBJ2-1; V gene: TRBV18; clone size: once; CDR3 DNA: TGTGCCAGCTCACCAGAGCCTAGCGGCTACAATGAGCAGTTCTTC; CDR3 protein: CASSPEPSGYNEQFF
D gene: .; J gene: TRBJ2-1; V gene: TRBV10-3; clone size: .; CDR3 DNA: TGTGCCATCAGGAGGGACTCGGACTCCTACAATGAGCAGTTCTTC; CDR3 protein: CAIRRDSDSYNEQFF
D gene: TRBD1; J gene: TRBJ1-1; V gene: TRBV25-1; clone size: .; CDR3 DNA: TGTGCCAGCAGCGAGGGGGCCCCTGAAGCTTTCTTT; CDR3 protein: CASSEGAPEAFF
D gene: .; J gene: TRBJ1-1; V gene: TRBV6-1; clone size: few; CDR3 DNA: TGTGCCAGCAGGGCTACAGCGGATTCCCACACTGAAGCTTTCTTT; CDR3 protein: CASRATADSHTEAFF
D gene: .; J gene: TRBJ2-2; V gene: TRBV5-6; clone size: .; CDR3 DNA: TGTGCCAGCAGCTTAGGAGAAACGAACACCGGGGAGCTGTTTTTT; CDR3 protein: CASSLGETNTGELFF
D gene: .; J gene: TRBJ1-3; V gene: TRBV30; clone size: .; CDR3 DNA: TGTGCCTCAGGACAAGCGAAGAACACCATATATTTT; CDR3 protein: CASGQAKNTIYF
D gene: .; J gene: TRBJ2-3; V gene: TRBV7-2; clone size: .; CDR3 DNA: TGTGCCAGCAGCTTCCGGGGAGATACGCAGTATTTT; CDR3 protein: CASSFRGDTQYF
D gene: TRBD2; J gene: TRBJ2-1; V gene: TRBV19; clone size: .; CDR3 DNA: TGTGCCAGTACTTCCGGGACTAGCGGGATATTGGAGCAGTTCTTC; CDR3 protein: CASTSGTSGILEQFF
D gene: TRBD1; J gene: TRBJ2-1; V gene: TRBV6-6; clone size: .; CDR3 DNA: TGTGCCAGCAGTTACTCGGGACAGGCGAAAGAGCAGTTCTTC; CDR3 protein: CASSYSGQAKEQFF
D gene: TRBD2; J gene: TRBJ2-7; V gene: TRBV10-3; clone size: .; CDR3 DNA: TGTGCCATCAGTTCTAGCGGGAAGCTGACGGACGAGCAGTACTTC; CDR3 protein: CAISSSGKLTDEQYF
D gene: .; J gene: TRBJ2-2; V gene: TRBV6-1; clone size: few; CDR3 DNA: TGTGCCAGCAGTGAAATCAGGGTTCAGGGCGGGGAGCTGTTTTTT; CDR3 protein: CASSEIRVQGGELFF
D gene: .; J gene: TRBJ1-5; V gene: TRBV6-1; clone size: .; CDR3 DNA: TGTGCCAGCAGTGCGGCAGCTAGCAATCAGCCCCAGCATTTT; CDR3 protein: CASSAAASNQPQHF
D gene: .; J gene: TRBJ1-5; V gene: TRBV6-5; clone size: .; CDR3 DNA: TGTGCCAGCAGTTACAGGAGGGATAGCAATCAGCCCCAGCATTTT; CDR3 protein: CASSYRRDSNQPQHF
D gene: TRBD2; J gene: TRBJ2-1; V gene: TRBV30; clone size: .; CDR3 DNA: TGTGCCTGGAGTGCCGGGACTAGCGTTAGTGAGCAGTTCTTC; CDR3 protein: CAWSAGTSVSEQFF
D gene: .; J gene: TRBJ2-2; V gene: TRBV10-2; clone size: .; CDR3 DNA: TGCGCCAGCAGCAGGGAGACCGGGGAGCTGTTTTTT; CDR3 protein: CASSRETGELFF
D gene: TRBD1; J gene: TRBJ1-1; V gene: TRBV9; clone size: .; CDR3 DNA: TGTGCCAGCAGTTTAATCGGACAGGGCCTAGGGGGTGCTTTCTTT; CDR3 protein: CASSLIGQGLGGAFF
D gene: TRBD1; J gene: TRBJ2-7; V gene: TRBV28; clone size: .; CDR3 DNA: TGTGCCAGCAGTTTATGGGACAGGGCGGCGACCTACGAGCAGTACTTC; CDR3 protein: CASSLWDRAATYEQYF
D gene: .; J gene: TRBJ2-5; V gene: TRBV7-9; clone size: .; CDR3 DNA: TGTGCCAGCAGCTTAGGAGGGAGTCAGTCAGAGACCCAGTACTTC; CDR3 protein: CASSLGGSQSETQYF
D gene: TRBD2; J gene: TRBJ2-3; V gene: TRBV2; clone size: .; CDR3 DNA: TGTGCCAGCAGTAAAGAAGGCGGGAGGGCAGATACGCAGTATTTT; CDR3 protein: CASSKEGGRADTQYF
D gene: .; J gene: TRBJ1-3; V gene: TRBV6-5; clone size: .; CDR3 DNA: TGTGCCAGCAGTTACGGCCCGTCTGGAAACACCATATATTTT; CDR3 protein: CASSYGPSGNTIYF
D gene: .; J gene: TRBJ2-2; V gene: TRBV4-2; clone size: .; CDR3 DNA: TGTGCCAGCAGCCAAAGGCCGCTGGGGACCGGGGAGCTGTTTTTT; CDR3 protein: CASSQRPLGTGELFF
D gene: .; J gene: TRBJ1-3; V gene: TRBV30; clone size: .; CDR3 DNA: TGTGCCTGGAGTGGCGACGGGGGGCCCGGAAACACCATATATTTT; CDR3 protein: CAWSGDGGPGNTIYF
D gene: .; J gene: TRBJ1-3; V gene: TRBV28; clone size: .; CDR3 DNA: TGTGCCAGCAGTTCTCCAGGGCCTCTCTCTGGAAACACCATATATTTT; CDR3 protein: CASSSPGPLSGNTIYF
D gene: TRBD1; J gene: TRBJ1-2; V gene: TRBV5-4; clone size: once; CDR3 DNA: TGTGCCAGCAGCGTGGGACAGAACTATGGCTACACCTTC; CDR3 protein: CASSVGQNYGYTF
D gene: .; J gene: TRBJ2-7; V gene: TRBV7-2; clone size: once; CDR3 DNA: TGTGCCAGCAGCCGTGGGCCAGGGGTGGACGAGCAGTACTTC; CDR3 protein: CASSRGPGVDEQYF
D gene: .; J gene: TRBJ1-1; V gene: TRBV5-6; clone size: .; CDR3 DNA: TGTGCCAGCAGCTTGCCCGTGATGTACACTGAAGCTTTCTTT; CDR3 protein: CASSLPVMYTEAFF
D gene: .; J gene: TRBJ2-7; V gene: TRBV10-1; clone size: .; CDR3 DNA: TGCGCCAGCAGTGACGGATTTCTTCCTTACGAGCAGTACTTC; CDR3 protein: CASSDGFLPYEQYF
D gene: TRBD1; J gene: TRBJ2-1; V gene: TRBV19; clone size: .; CDR3 DNA: TGTGCCAGTAGTAAACAGGACAGGGGTGATGAGCAGTTCTTC; CDR3 protein: CASSKQDRGDEQFF
D gene: .; J gene: TRBJ2-7; V gene: TRBV7-2; clone size: .; CDR3 DNA: TGTGCCAGCAGCTCCCCGGGTCCCCCCCCTGGCGAGCAGTACTTC; CDR3 protein: CASSSPGPPPGEQYF
D gene: .; J gene: TRBJ1-5; V gene: TRBV6-4; clone size: .; CDR3 DNA: TGTGCCAGCAGTGAATCGTCCACGTATCAGCCCCAGCATTTT; CDR3 protein: CASSESSTYQPQHF
D gene: .; J gene: TRBJ2-5; V gene: TRBV25-1; clone size: .; CDR3 DNA: TGTGCCAGCAGTGCCCAAGAGACCCAGTACTTC; CDR3 protein: CASSAQETQYF
D gene: .; J gene: TRBJ2-7; V gene: TRBV28; clone size: .; CDR3 DNA: TGTGCCAGCAGAAAAGGGAATCCCCCCTACGAGCAGTACTTC; CDR3 protein: CASRKGNPPYEQYF
D gene: .; J gene: TRBJ2-2; V gene: TRBV2; clone size: .; CDR3 DNA: TGTGCCAGCAGTGACAGGGACAACACCGGGGAGCTGTTTTTT; CDR3 protein: CASSDRDNTGELFF
D gene: .; J gene: TRBJ1-5; V gene: TRBV30; clone size: .; CDR3 DNA: TGTGCCTGGAGTGTAGGGCGGAGCAATCAGCCCCAGCATTTT; CDR3 protein: CAWSVGRSNQPQHF
D gene: .; J gene: TRBJ2-5; V gene: TRBV7-2; clone size: few; CDR3 DNA: TGTGCCAGCAGCTCCCGACTAGGCCAGAGGACCCAGTACTTC; CDR3 protein: CASSSRLGQRTQYF
D gene: .; J gene: TRBJ2-3; V gene: TRBV23-1; clone size: once; CDR3 DNA: TGCGCCAGCAGTCAATGGAACAGGGATACAGATACGCAGTATTTT; CDR3 protein: CASSQWNRDTDTQYF
D gene: TRBD2; J gene: TRBJ2-1; V gene: TRBV30; clone size: .; CDR3 DNA: TGTGCCTGGAGTGGTAGAGGGACTAGCGGGCCCTACAATGAGCAGTTCTTC; CDR3 protein: CAWSGRGTSGPYNEQFF
D gene: .; J gene: TRBJ1-4; V gene: TRBV27; clone size: .; CDR3 DNA: TGTGCCAGCAGTTTTGGGGCAAACCCTAATGAAAAACTGTTTTTT; CDR3 protein: CASSFGANPNEKLFF
D gene: .; J gene: TRBJ2-7; V gene: TRBV18; clone size: .; CDR3 DNA: TGTGCCAGCTCACACAGGGTTAACGAGCAGTACTTC; CDR3 protein: CASSHRVNEQYF
D gene: TRBD2; J gene: TRBJ2-3; V gene: TRBV6-4; clone size: few; CDR3 DNA: TGTGCCAGCAGCAAAGCGGGAGAGGGGACAGATACGCAGTATTTT; CDR3 protein: CASSKAGEGTDTQYF
D gene: .; J gene: TRBJ2-7; V gene: TRBV27; clone size: .; CDR3 DNA: TGTGCCAGCAGTTTATACGGGAAGGACGAGCAGTACTTC; CDR3 protein: CASSLYGKDEQYF
D gene: TRBD2; J gene: TRBJ2-3; V gene: TRBV9; clone size: .; CDR3 DNA: TGTGCCAGCAGCGTATCTCCCCGGACTAGCGGGAGGTCCGGGAGCACAGATACGCAGTATTTT; CDR3 protein: CASSVSPRTSGRSGSTDTQYF